A selection of T cell receptor beta chains follows, all from one sample in a study of blood T cell repertoires in COVID-19. This table comes from immunoSEQ multiplex PCR, and its TCRdb copy is limited to in-frame clones, with some not included. Of tens of thousands of clones detected, about two thirds appear once; the ten largest clones hold roughly a tenth. Sequencing input: peripheral blood. These receptors were collected from a man between 65 and 85 years old with COVID-19, enrolled during active disease. Each CDR3 is given with its conserved first and last residue. The D gene is left open where the match is weak. Clone size is stated in some rows and not others, as once, few, many or a class when expanded.

>few|TRBJ2-7|NA|TRBV28
CASRAGSTYEQYF
TGTGCCAGCAGGGCGGGTTCTACTTACGAGCAGTACTTC
>NA|TRBJ1-5|NA|TRBV21-1
CASSDPGGEGNQPQHF
TGTGCCAGCAGCGACCCAGGGGGCGAGGGCAATCAGCCCCAGCATTTT
>NA|TRBJ2-7|NA|TRBV25-1
CASSELGGGQYEQYF
TGTGCCAGCAGTGAACTTGGTGGGGGCCAGTACGAGCAGTACTTC
>few|TRBJ2-3|TRBD2|TRBV5-1
CASGSGGTTDTQYF
TGCGCCAGCGGCAGCGGGGGGACGACAGATACGCAGTATTTT
>NA|TRBJ2-7|TRBD1|TRBV28
CASSPGTGLEQYF
TGTGCCAGCAGCCCCGGGACAGGGCTCGAGCAGTACTTC
>NA|TRBJ1-1|TRBD1|TRBV25-1
CASSDTDRARTEAFF
TGTGCCAGCAGCGACACGGACAGGGCGCGCACTGAAGCTTTCTTT
>NA|TRBJ2-4|NA|TRBV28
CASNLQGTKNIQYF
TGTGCCAGCAACTTACAGGGAACCAAAAACATTCAGTACTTC
>few|TRBJ2-7|NA|TRBV10-3
CAISERENEQYF
TGTGCCATCAGTGAAAGGGAGAACGAGCAGTACTTC
>NA|TRBJ2-4|NA|TRBV29-1
CSVGTPIQYF
TGCAGCGTCGGGACTCCAATTCAGTACTTC
>NA|TRBJ1-6|TRBD1|TRBV27
CASSYRDREGSYNSPLHF
TGTGCCAGCAGTTACCGGGACAGGGAAGGCTCCTATAATTCACCCCTCCACTTT
>NA|TRBJ2-5|NA|TRBV7-8
CASSLVSANGETQYF
TGTGCCAGCAGCTTAGTGTCCGCGAACGGGGAGACCCAGTACTTC
>NA|TRBJ2-4|NA|TRBV19
CASSIDPTGLAKNIQYF
TGTGCCAGTAGTATAGATCCTACAGGGCTAGCCAAAAACATTCAGTACTTC
>NA|TRBJ2-1|TRBD2|TRBV6-4
CASRRRGGNEQFF
TGTGCCAGCAGACGGCGGGGGGGGAATGAGCAGTTCTTC
>NA|TRBJ2-7|TRBD1|TRBV7-6
CASSFGTGAYEQYF
TGTGCCAGCAGCTTCGGGACAGGAGCCTACGAGCAGTACTTC
>NA|TRBJ1-5|NA|TRBV19
CASSIGQYSNQPQHF
TGTGCCAGTAGTATAGGGCAGTATAGCAATCAGCCCCAGCATTTT
>NA|TRBJ1-5|NA|TRBV27
CASSLPPGVQVVGNQPQHF
TGTGCCAGCAGTTTACCCCCGGGGGTCCAGGTGGTAGGCAATCAGCCCCAGCATTTT
>NA|TRBJ1-3|NA|TRBV9
CASSVASRGDTIYF
TGTGCCAGCAGCGTAGCTTCCAGGGGAGACACCATATATTTT
>NA|TRBJ2-7|NA|TRBV14
CASSVYQGSYEQYF
TGTGCCAGCAGCGTTTACCAGGGTTCGTACGAGCAGTACTTC
>NA|TRBJ1-5|NA|TRBV12-3/TRBV12-4
CASSPQGNQPQHF
TGTGCCAGCAGTCCGCAGGGGAATCAGCCCCAGCATTTT
>NA|TRBJ2-7|TRBD1|TRBV27
CASSLLGQNYEQYF
TGTGCCAGCAGTTTACTGGGACAGAACTACGAGCAGTACTTC
>NA|TRBJ1-2|NA|TRBV2
CASSRGREGDYGYTF
TGTGCCAGCAGCCGAGGGAGGGAGGGAGACTATGGCTACACCTTC
>medium-sized|TRBJ2-2|TRBD2|TRBV5-1
CASSSLAGGNTGELFF
TGCGCCAGCAGCTCCCTGGCGGGAGGGAACACCGGGGAGCTGTTTTTT
>few|TRBJ1-6|NA|TRBV19
CASTRGYSPLHF
TGTGCCAGTACCCGGGGGTATTCACCCCTCCACTTT
>NA|TRBJ1-1|NA|TRBV28
CASSLSPRAEAFF
TGTGCCAGCAGTTTATCCCCCCGGGCTGAAGCTTTCTTT
>NA|TRBJ1-6|NA|TRBV3-1/TRBV3-2
CASSQTEVSYNSPLHF
TGTGCCAGCAGCCAGACGGAGGTCTCCTATAATTCACCCCTCCACTTT
>NA|TRBJ2-2|NA|TRBV25-1
CASSESGARGLSGELFF
TGTGCCAGCAGTGAAAGTGGCGCCAGGGGATTGTCCGGGGAGCTGTTTTTT
>once|TRBJ1-2|NA|TRBV18
CASSGQASRGYTF
TGTGCCAGCTCTGGACAAGCAAGCCGTGGCTACACCTTC
>NA|TRBJ1-5|TRBD1|TRBV7-2
CASSWGIGTANQPQHF
TGTGCCAGCAGCTGGGGCATAGGGACAGCCAATCAGCCCCAGCATTTT
>NA|TRBJ1-2|NA|TRBV25-1
CASSPQGAIYGYTF
TGTGCCAGCAGCCCACAGGGAGCGATCTATGGCTACACCTTC
>NA|TRBJ2-1|TRBD1|TRBV5-1
CASSLVTGGTEQFF
TGCGCCAGCAGCTTGGTCACAGGGGGAACTGAGCAGTTCTTC
>NA|TRBJ2-5|TRBD1|TRBV10-2
CASRTGQGAETQYF
TGCGCCAGCAGGACGGGACAGGGGGCCGAGACCCAGTACTTC
>few|TRBJ2-5|NA|TRBV28
CASSRETQYF
TGTGCCAGCAGTCGAGAGACCCAGTACTTC
>NA|TRBJ1-1|TRBD1|TRBV5-6
CASSSGQIMNTEAFF
TGTGCCAGCAGCTCGGGACAGATCATGAACACTGAAGCTTTCTTT
>NA|TRBJ1-2|NA|TRBV1
CTSSQQQGYNCGYTF
NA
>many|TRBJ1-6|NA|TRBV18
CASSPDSNSPLHF
TGTGCCAGCTCACCGGACAGCAATTCACCCCTCCACTTT
>NA|TRBJ2-5|NA|TRBV5-1
CASSVREETQYF
TGCGCCAGCAGCGTCCGGGAGGAGACCCAGTACTTC
>NA|TRBJ2-2|TRBD1|TRBV9
CASSPRDRATGELFF
TGTGCCAGCAGCCCCCGGGACAGGGCTACCGGGGAGCTGTTTTTT
>few|TRBJ2-2|NA|TRBV6-4
CASSVQGSTGELFF
TGTGCCAGCAGTGTACAGGGCAGCACCGGGGAGCTGTTTTTT
>NA|TRBJ2-7|NA|TRBV11-2
CASSSQGYEQYF
TGTGCCAGCAGCTCACAGGGTTACGAGCAGTACTTC
>NA|TRBJ2-1|NA|TRBV5-4
CASSTGTVPYNEQFF
TGTGCCAGCAGCACAGGGACGGTCCCCTACAATGAGCAGTTCTTC
>few|TRBJ2-3|TRBD2|TRBV7-3
CASSKRAGGSDTQYF
TGTGCCAGCAGCAAAAGAGCGGGGGGTAGTGATACGCAGTATTTT
>NA|TRBJ1-3|NA|TRBV20-1
CSASLGGSGNTIYF
TGCAGTGCTAGTCTCGGGGGTAGTGGAAACACCATATATTTT
>NA|TRBJ2-7|NA|TRBV2
CASRDTDLSYEQYF
TGTGCCAGCAGAGACACTGACCTCTCCTACGAGCAGTACTTC
>NA|TRBJ1-3|NA|TRBV14
CASSLGTQSGNTIYF
TGTGCCAGCAGCCTCGGAACACAGTCTGGAAACACCATATATTTT
>NA|TRBJ2-7|NA|TRBV7-2
CASSLGLYTGSYEQYF
TGTGCCAGCAGCTTAGGTCTGTATACAGGGTCCTACGAGCAGTACTTC
>few|TRBJ1-2|TRBD1|TRBV3-1/TRBV3-2
CASSQRGQGYTF
TGTGCCAGCAGCCAAAGGGGGCAGGGCTACACCTTC
>NA|TRBJ2-2|NA|TRBV27
CASSFFSGELFF
TGTGCCAGCAGTTTCTTTTCGGGGGAGCTGTTTTTT
>NA|TRBJ2-7|TRBD1|TRBV12-5
CASGLGLKDRDRSYEQYF
TGTGCTAGTGGTTTGGGATTAAAGGACAGGGATCGGAGCTACGAGCAGTACTTC
>NA|TRBJ2-7|NA|TRBV7-2
CASSPRRGVYEQYF
TGTGCCAGCAGCCCCCGAAGGGGTGTCTACGAGCAGTACTTC
>NA|TRBJ1-4|NA|TRBV20-1
CSARRNEKLFF
TGCAGTGCTAGGAGAAATGAAAAACTGTTTTTT
>few|TRBJ1-2|NA|TRBV6-5
CASSYSGQGYGYTF
TGTGCCAGCAGTTACTCCGGCCAGGGCTATGGCTACACCTTC
>NA|TRBJ1-3|TRBD1|TRBV3-1/TRBV3-2
CASSQVLWDRGTTGNTIYF
TGTGCCAGCAGCCAAGTCTTGTGGGACAGGGGAACGACTGGAAACACCATATATTTT
>NA|TRBJ1-1|TRBD1|TRBV5-4
CASSIRGLPEAFF
TGTGCCAGCAGCATCAGGGGGCTGCCTGAAGCTTTCTTT
>NA|TRBJ2-3|TRBD2|TRBV27
CASSPGLGESDTQYF
TGTGCCAGCAGTCCGGGACTAGGGGAATCAGATACGCAGTATTTT
>NA|TRBJ2-5|NA|TRBV7-2
CASSLAVLSGQETQYF
TGTGCCAGCAGCTTAGCCGTTTTGTCAGGACAAGAGACCCAGTACTTC
>many|TRBJ2-7|NA|TRBV5-1
CASSSDRTYYEQYF
TGCGCCAGCAGCTCCGACAGGACTTACTACGAGCAGTACTTC
>NA|TRBJ2-2|NA|TRBV4-3
CASSPPGSGELFF
TGCGCCAGCAGCCCCCCCGGGTCGGGGGAGCTGTTTTTT
>NA|TRBJ1-2|NA|TRBV28
CASTDSLSQPNYGYTF
TGTGCCAGCACGGACAGCCTATCCCAACCTAACTATGGCTACACCTTC